These 26 T cell receptor beta chains came from one sample sequenced in a study of T cell responses to AZD1222 COVID-19 vaccine. The repertoire was sequenced with immunoSEQ multiplex PCR; TCRdb's copy has only in-frame clones and lacks some. The sample includes approximately 110,000 clones, over 80% of them seen just once. Here the sequenced sample was peripheral blood, taken on day 0 of AZD1222 vaccination. The receptor source for this set is an adult in good health.

This chain connects TRBV20-1 to TRBJ2-2; D perhaps matches TRBD1 (6 bases). This CDR3 contains 16 residues. Germline lookup yields CDR1 DFQATT and CDR2 SNEGSKA (reference sequence). Trimming pared 3 bases from V and 7 bases from J, leaving 21 bases between. CDR3 nucleotide sequence: TGCAGTGCTAGTAGTGTCTCGGGGCAGGGGTTCGGGGAGCTGTTTTTT. Translation: CSASSVSGQGFGELFF.

The chain has TRBV6-5 and TRBJ1-2; the D gene is possibly TRBD1 (5 bases). The CDR3 has 15 amino acids. Germline lookup yields CDR1 MNHEY and CDR2 SVGAGI. V dropped 7 bases and J dropped 2 bases, with 17 bases sitting between them. The CDR3 sequence is CASNSPAQGNYGYTF. The CDR3 DNA reads TGTGCCAGCAATAGTCCGGCGCAGGGAAACTATGGCTACACCTTC.

The J gene is TRBJ1-2, the V gene TRBV11-2; no firm D call. The CDR3 covers 14 residues. Germline V gene data show CDR1 as SGHAT and CDR2 as FQNNGV. V was trimmed by 1 base and J by 4 bases, leaving 10 bases between them. CDR3 bases: TGTGCCAGCAGCTTAGGAACGCAGCTCTATGGCTACACCTTC. This codes for CASSLGTQLYGYTF. Using reference TRBV11-2 and TRBJ1-2 for the parts outside the CDR3, the full variable domain is EAGVAQSPRYKIIEKRQSVAFWCNPISGHATLYWYQQILGQGPKLLIQFQNNGVVDDSQLPKDRFSAERLKGVDSTLKIQPAKLEDSAVYLCASSLGTQLYGYTFGSGTRLTVV.

The J gene is TRBJ2-7, the V gene TRBV5-4; D not resolved. This CDR3 has 15 amino acids. Germline CDR1 is SGHNT and CDR2 is YYREEE (reference sequence). V was cut by 4 bases and J by 3 bases, with 17 bases left in between. The CDR3: CASSGVGHTRYEQYF. The CDR3 nucleotides read TGTGCCAGCAGCGGCGTTGGGCACACCCGCTACGAGCAGTACTTC.

This clone was seen only once. The gene calls are TRBV4-3 and TRBJ2-7; 10 bases align to TRBD2. The germline V gene has CDR1 LGHNA and CDR2 YSLEER. The CDR3 runs to 16 residues. V was clipped by 0 bases and J by 2 bases; unmatched bases: 4. CDR3 sequence reads: CASSQDRSGGAYEQYF. The CDR3 bases are TGCGCCAGCAGCCAAGATAGAAGCGGGGGGGCCTACGAGCAGTACTTC.

The gene calls are TRBV9 and TRBJ1-4, with D possibly matching TRBD1 (5 bases). V was trimmed by 5 bases and J by 0 bases, leaving 14 bases between them. Germline CDR1 reads SGDLS; CDR2 reads YYNGEE. CDR3 length: 16 amino acids. CDR3 nucleotides: TGTGCCAGCAGTTTGGAGGGACTTGCAACTAATGAAAAACTGTTTTTT. This sequence encodes CASSLEGLATNEKLFF.

This chain connects TRBV7-4 to TRBJ1-3; D unresolved. Trimming took 1 base from V and 1 from J, leaving 14 bases between them. The CDR3 is 17 amino acids. Germline values: CDR1 SGHVT, CDR2 SQSDAQ. Here the CDR3 DNA reads TGTGCCAGCAGCTTAGGGCGGCCACACCCGTCTGGAAACACCATATATTTT. Protein sequence: CASSLGRPHPSGNTIYF.

About this clone itself: The sample contains more than one DNA sequence encoding this CDR3. V is TRBV9 and J is TRBJ1-4; D unresolved. Trimming left V 1 base short and J 0 bases short, with 7 bases between. The CDR3 consists of 15 residues. Germline CDR1 and CDR2: SGDLS and YYNGEE. The CDR3 protein is CASSVSPATNEKLFF. The CDR3 region has the DNA TGTGCCAGCAGCGTATCCCCCGCAACTAATGAAAAACTGTTTTTT.

The chain recombines TRBV9 with TRBJ2-1; 7 bases are shared with TRBD2. This CDR3 contains 15 residues. Losses at the gene ends were 0 bases for V and 0 bases for J; bases not matched to a gene: 0. The germline V gene encodes CDR1 SGDLS and CDR2 YYNGEE. The CDR3 region is CASSVAGGSYNEQFF. The CDR3 coding sequence is TGTGCCAGCAGCGTAGCGGGGGGCTCCTACAATGAGCAGTTCTTC.

The chain links TRBV27 to TRBJ2-3, with 10 bases fitting TRBD2. This CDR3 has 15 amino acids. With 2 bases clipped from V and 4 bases from J, the junction kept 3 bases outside the gene matches. Germline V CDR1 and CDR2: MNHEY, SMNVEV (reference sequence). The CDR3 loop is CASSLRLAGADTQYF. The DNA of the CDR3 is TGTGCCAGCAGTTTACGGCTAGCGGGAGCAGATACGCAGTATTTT.

This clone was counted once. The chain links TRBV6-5 to TRBJ2-1; the match to TRBD2 covers 7 bases. Trimming took 0 bases from V and 6 from J; bases not matched to a gene: 8. Germline V gene lookup returns CDR1 MNHEY and CDR2 SVGAGI. There are 16 residues in the CDR3. The CDR3 DNA follows: TGTGCCAGCAGTTACTCTGGGGGAGGGCCCGTCAATGAGCAGTTCTTC. It encodes CASSYSGGGPVNEQFF.

V and J are TRBV4-2 and TRBJ1-4; D ambiguous. Germline V CDR1 and CDR2: LGHNA, YNFKEQ. The CDR3 contains 14 residues. V was trimmed by 1 base and J by 8 bases, leaving 11 bases between them. The CDR3 spells CASSQAAGLEKLFF. DNA for the CDR3: TGTGCCAGCAGCCAAGCGGCAGGATTGGAAAAACTGTTTTTT.

The chain links TRBV6-2 or TRBV6-3 to TRBJ2-3, with TRBD1 matching 7 bases. V dropped 6 bases and J dropped 2; count of bases not matched to a gene: 8. Germline V CDR1 and CDR2: MNHEY, SVGEGT. The CDR3 loop spans 15 amino acids. For the CDR3, the DNA is TGTGCCAGCAGCCGAGTGGACAGGCCCACAGATACGCAGTATTTT. It yields the protein CASSRVDRPTDTQYF.

This chain uses TRBV19 with TRBJ2-3, with D hard to call. This CDR3 spans 13 amino acids. The V end lost 0 bases, the J end lost 2 bases, and 3 bases lay between the germline ends. The germline CDR1 and CDR2 sequences are LNHDA and SQIVND (reference sequence). Here the CDR3 DNA reads TGTGCCAGTAGTATAGAGTACACAGATACGCAGTATTTT. This gives the protein CASSIEYTDTQYF. Combining the CDR3 with reference TRBV19 and TRBJ2-3 gives the whole variable domain DGGITQSPKYLFRKEGQNVTLSCEQNLNHDAMYWYRQDPGQGLRLIYYSQIVNDFQKGDIAEGYSVSREKKESFPLTVTSAQKNPTAFYLCASSIEYTDTQYFGPGTRLTVL.

The V gene is TRBV27, the J gene TRBJ1-4, with a possible D match to TRBD1 (5 bases). The germline gives CDR1 MNHEY, CDR2 SMNVEV (reference sequence). CDR3 length equals 16 residues. V was pared by 6 bases and J by 5 bases, with 19 bases between. The CDR3 sequence: CASSPRPGLGNEKLFF. The CDR3 nucleotides are TGTGCCAGCAGCCCCCGTCCGGGGCTGGGGAATGAAAAACTGTTTTTT.

CDR3 nucleotides: TGTGCCACCAGTGACTCCGGGACAGGGGGACAAGAGACCCAGTACTTC. Encoded protein: CATSDSGTGGQETQYF. The chain employs TRBV24-1 and TRBJ2-5, with TRBD1 matching over 11 bases. Losses at the gene ends were 4 bases for V and 2 bases for J; bases not matched to a gene: 5. The CDR3 length is 16 residues. From germline, CDR1 is KGHDR and CDR2 SFDVKD.

A word on this clone: The junction does not match germline at one end; this may be a read error. The V gene is TRBV7-7, the J gene TRBJ2-1; TRBD2 aligns across 7 bases. CDR1 and CDR2 from the germline V gene are SSHAT and FNYEAQ (reference sequence). The length of the CDR3 is 15 residues. The CDR3 loop reads CASSLRASGYNEQFF. The CDR3 nucleotides read TGTGCTAGCAGCTTAAGGGCTAGCGGCTACAATGAGCAGTTCTTC.

The table lists this clone with a few counts. The genes are TRBV5-5 and TRBJ1-6, with TRBD1 identical over 7 bases. V lost 4 bases and J lost 10; bases outside the gene matches: 11. This CDR3 spans 15 amino acids. Germline V lookup: CDR1 SGHKS, CDR2 YYEKEE (reference sequence). Written as DNA, the CDR3 is TGTGCCAGCAGCCGTACAGGGGATCTTTTGTCACCCCTCCACTTT. It specifies CASSRTGDLLSPLHF.

This chain links TRBV27 with TRBJ1-2; D uncertain. The CDR3 has 17 residues. From germline, CDR1 is MNHEY and CDR2 SMNVEV (reference sequence). The V and J ends lost 3 bases and 3 bases respectively, with 20 bases between them. For the CDR3, the DNA is TGTGCCAGCAGTTTTGTCGGGCAGCCGAAGACCTACTATGGCTACACCTTC. Its translation is CASSFVGQPKTYYGYTF.

The chain carries TRBV18 and TRBJ1-1; the D is unclear. Germline CDR1 KGHSH, CDR2 LQKENI. The CDR3 has 13 amino acids. V lost 5 bases and J lost 5, with 12 bases in between. As DNA, the CDR3 is TGTGCCAGCTCATCCCAGGAGCTTACTGAAGCTTTCTTT. This encodes CASSSQELTEAFF.

The genes are TRBV30 and TRBJ1-2, with D maybe TRBD1 (6 bases). There are 13 residues in the CDR3. Germline CDR1 is GTSNPN and CDR2 is SVGIG (reference sequence). Trimming shortened V by 7 bases and J by 4 bases, and 16 bases separated the two germline ends. CDR3 in amino acids: CAYRRGASYGYTF. CDR3 nucleotides: TGTGCCTACCGGAGGGGGGCAAGCTATGGCTACACCTTC.

The rearrangement uses TRBV7-8 and TRBJ1-5, with 8 bases fitting TRBD1. Trimming removed 2 bases from V and 4 bases from J; junction bases left unmatched: 7. The germline gives CDR1 SGHVS, CDR2 FQNEAQ. This CDR3 spans 16 amino acids. The CDR3 coding sequence is TGTGCCAGCAGCTTAAGGAGGGGGACAGGTAATCAGCCCCAGCATTTT. It yields the protein CASSLRRGTGNQPQHF.

The genes are TRBV27 and TRBJ2-3; D may be TRBD2 (5 bases). The germline gives CDR1 MNHEY, CDR2 SMNVEV (reference sequence). CDR3 length equals 13 residues. The DNA for the CDR3 is TGTGTTGCCGGGATCCGGAGCACAGATACGCAGTATTTT. Residues: CVAGIRSTDTQYF.

The genes are TRBV5-1 and TRBJ2-1; D perhaps matches TRBD2 (6 bases). Trimming cost V 0 bases and J 8 bases, with 9 bases left between them. Germline values: CDR1 SGHRS, CDR2 YFSETQ. The CDR3 spans 13 residues. CDR3 in DNA: TGCGCCAGCAGCTTGGGATCGGGAGATGAGCAGTTCTTC. This gives the protein CASSLGSGDEQFF.

This clone has only one observation. The J gene is TRBJ1-1, the V gene TRBV6-6, with D uncertain. The CDR3 length is 10 residues. Trimming left V 10 bases short and J 5 bases short, with 8 bases between. The germline gives CDR1 MNHNY, CDR2 SVGAGI (reference sequence). CDR3 amino acids: CAIGWTEAFF. The CDR3 DNA follows: TGTGCCATCGGATGGACTGAAGCTTTCTTT.

The chain recombines TRBV30 with TRBJ1-6; D not resolved. Germline lookup yields CDR1 GTSNPN and CDR2 SVGIG (reference sequence). This CDR3 has 15 residues. Trimming took off 4 bases at V and 5 bases at J, with 15 bases between the two ends. The CDR3 region is CAWILDGHHNSPLHF. CDR3 DNA sequence: TGTGCCTGGATCCTGGACGGTCATCATAATTCACCCCTCCACTTT. The whole variable domain, filled in from reference TRBV30 and TRBJ1-6, reads SQTIHQWPATLVQPVGSPLSLECTVEGTSNPNLYWYRQAAGRGLQLLFYSVGIGQISSEVPQNLSASRPQDRQFILSSKKLLLSDSGFYLCAWILDGHHNSPLHFGNGTRLTVT.